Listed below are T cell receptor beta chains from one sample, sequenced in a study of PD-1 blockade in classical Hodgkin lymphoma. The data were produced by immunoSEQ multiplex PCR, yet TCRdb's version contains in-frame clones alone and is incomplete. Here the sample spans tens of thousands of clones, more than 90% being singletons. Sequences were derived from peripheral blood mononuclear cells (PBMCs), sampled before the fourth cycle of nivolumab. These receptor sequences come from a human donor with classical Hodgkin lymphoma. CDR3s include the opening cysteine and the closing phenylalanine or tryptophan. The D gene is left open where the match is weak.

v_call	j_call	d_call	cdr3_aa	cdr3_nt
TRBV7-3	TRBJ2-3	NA	CATGQSSTDTQYF	TGTGCCACCGGACAGTCTAGCACAGATACGCAGTATTTT
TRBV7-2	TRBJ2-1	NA	CASSLVPLATNEQFF	TGTGCCAGCAGCTTAGTACCCTTAGCGACCAATGAGCAGTTCTTC
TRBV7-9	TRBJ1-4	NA	CASSLGSAEKLFF	TGTGCCAGCAGCTTAGGCAGTGCTGAAAAACTGTTTTTT
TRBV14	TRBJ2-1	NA	CASSGGSYNEQFF	TGTGCCAGCAGCGGTGGGTCCTACAATGAGCAGTTCTTC
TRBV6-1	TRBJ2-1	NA	CASSEGARVYNEQFF	TGTGCCAGCAGTGAAGGCGCGCGAGTCTACAATGAGCAGTTCTTC
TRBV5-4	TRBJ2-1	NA	CASSFVGATGEQFF	TGTGCCAGCAGCTTCGTGGGAGCAACGGGTGAGCAGTTCTTC
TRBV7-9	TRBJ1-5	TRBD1	CASSTTGEGNQPQHF	TGTGCCAGCAGCACCACAGGGGAGGGAAATCAGCCCCAGCATTTT
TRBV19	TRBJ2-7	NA	CASSTTGSSGEQYF	TGTGCCAGTAGTACCACCGGGTCCTCCGGGGAGCAGTACTTC
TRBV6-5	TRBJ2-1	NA	CASGLAGSSYNEQFF	TGTGCCAGCGGACTGGCGGGGAGCTCCTACAATGAGCAGTTCTTC
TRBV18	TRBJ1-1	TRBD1	CASSPGQGKAEAFF	TGTGCCAGCTCACCGGGACAGGGGAAGGCTGAAGCTTTCTTT
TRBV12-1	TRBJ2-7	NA	CASPYEQYF	TGTGCCAGCCCCTACGAGCAGTACTTC
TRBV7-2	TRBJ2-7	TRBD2	CASSLGLAGTYEQYF	TGTGCCAGCAGCTTAGGACTAGCGGGGACCTACGAGCAGTACTTC
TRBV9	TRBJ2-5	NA	CASSVAAGQETQYF	TGTGCCAGCAGCGTAGCGGCAGGGCAGGAGACCCAGTACTTC
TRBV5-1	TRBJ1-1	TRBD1	CASSLNLGTGPEAFF	TGCGCCAGCAGCTTGAATCTAGGGACAGGTCCTGAAGCTTTCTTT
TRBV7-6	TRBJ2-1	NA	CASSLVLRDEQFF	TGTGCCAGCAGCTTAGTCCTCAGGGATGAGCAGTTCTTC
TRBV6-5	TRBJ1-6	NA	CASSQMGGHNSPLHF	TGTGCCAGCAGCCAAATGGGCGGCCATAATTCACCCCTCCACTTT
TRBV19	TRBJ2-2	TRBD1	CASSRDRDTGELFF	TGTGCCAGTAGTCGGGACAGGGACACCGGGGAGCTGTTTTTT
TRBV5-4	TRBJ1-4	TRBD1	CASSSEGAQREKLFF	TGTGCCAGCAGTTCCGAGGGGGCACAGCGTGAAAAACTGTTTTTT
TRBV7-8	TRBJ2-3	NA	CASSFPVGADTQYF	TGTGCCAGCAGCTTCCCCGTGGGGGCAGATACGCAGTATTTT
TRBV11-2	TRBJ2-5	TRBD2	CASSLNNRWTSGAETQYF	TGTGCCAGCAGCTTAAATAATCGTTGGACTAGCGGGGCGGAGACCCAGTACTTC